The sequence of this TCR beta chain was determined in a study of blood T cell repertoires in COVID-19 (dated by TCRdb to 2020 to 2021). About the full investigation: Samples covering the acute and convalescent phases of COVID-19 were provided by collaborators in the United States, Italy and Spain. The material from the prospective study consisted of cDNA or gDNA derived from T cells, B-cell-depleted T cells, or PBMCs. The dataset comprised deeply sampled blood TCRbeta repertoires from subjects exposed to, actively infected with, or recovered from COVID-19. The repertoires were released in a freely available public database meant as a resource for research on the immune response to SARS-CoV-2. The samples were drawn from the first 160 participants of the ongoing ImmuneRACE study and from roughly 1,300 subjects provided by 6 global collaborators. Sample metadata almost always included a de-identified subject ID, COVID-19 status, age in years and sex. HLA class I and class II types, where available, came from metadata supplied by the sample provider rather than from assay-based typing. Here is what the overall study found, with its caveats: The amount of clinical and demographic metadata varied by source and participant and was provided uncurated.

TCRbeta CDR3 regions were amplified from genomic DNA by means of the immunoSEQ Assay, a bias-controlled multiplex PCR. Processing in the source paper ran as follows. The number of nucleated cells in each sample was estimated from the amplification of reference gene primers within the assay. To quantify the absolute abundance of each unique TCRbeta CDR3 rearrangement, sequence reads were collapsed and filtered. For each sample, productive Simpson clonality was calculated by taking the square root of Simpson's diversity index across productive rearrangements. This is the immuneACCESS table as TCRdb keeps it, with only in-frame sequences that have V and J called. A part of the clones is gone; compared with another copy, unresolved V genes explain less than half, and the rest is unexplained. D and trimming were read from the DNA, whereas the V and J calls and clone size are those reported in that table. The sample table lists some 120,000 clones, about 86% of them with a count of one. In total, the top ten clones hold about a sixth of the sample.

The germline V gene supplies CDR1 LGHNA and CDR2 YNFKEQ. Trimming at the junction amounts to 4 bases on V and 0 bases on J, and the germline ends lie 13 bases apart. The CDR3 goes from the cysteine to the phenylalanine over 16 residues. Only the CDR3 portion is preserved as DNA: 48 bases, with reading frame beginning at the first base. Remarks on this clone: The antigen it recognizes is unknown. Per-nucleotide qualities are absent, and no much larger clonotype sits a single base away.

The collaborating institutions used their own protocols to collect whole blood in K2EDTA tubes. For TCRbeta analysis, collaborators shipped samples as frozen whole blood, isolated PBMCs, or DNA extracted from either of those sample types. The clonotype originates from a woman aged 45-59 years with acute or convalescent COVID-19. The source material was peripheral blood. The rearrangement joined TRBV4-2 to TRBJ2-4; a tentative D call is TRBD1 (6 bases match). The base sequence is TGTGCCAGCAGCCTACAGGGAGAGATAGCCAAAAACATTCAGTACTTC. This sequence encodes CASSLQGEIAKNIQYF.